These 24 T cell receptor beta chains were all obtained from the same sample, sequenced in a study of CD8+ T cells in alopecia areata. Treatment in this sample: oral pan-JAK inhibitor, 5-10 mg twice daily. As the sequencing template, cDNA was produced by extracting RNA and reverse transcribing it. Sequenced by immunoSEQ multiplex PCR; TCRdb stores in-frame clones only, minus some. The sample has roughly 98,000 clones, around 55% seen once; the top ten hold about 16%. The material sequenced was CD8+ T cells sorted from blood, taken at week 4, from a patient treated with tofacitinib. The receptors derive from a human donor with alopecia areata.

This clone has only a few counts. The chain links TRBV4-3 to TRBJ2-5; D gene unclear. Trimming removed 0 bases from V and 4 bases from J, with 9 bases in between. The length of the CDR3 is 14 residues. Germline lookup yields CDR1 LGHNA and CDR2 YSLEER. In DNA form, the CDR3 reads TGCGCCAGCAGCCAAGACGACGCCCGAGAGACCCAGTACTTC. Residues: CASSQDDARETQYF.

This chain connects TRBV7-2 to TRBJ1-1; D unclear. From germline, CDR1 is SGHTA and CDR2 FQGNSA. V gave up 11 bases and J gave up 0 bases, with 16 bases separating them. There are 14 residues in the CDR3. The CDR3 DNA sequence: TGTGCCTCCGGGGTCACGGGGATGAACACTGAAGCTTTCTTT. Its translation: CASGVTGMNTEAFF.

Only a few counts were recorded for this clone. The V and J genes are TRBV7-9 and TRBJ1-4; no definite D call. The V and J ends lost 5 bases and 7 bases respectively, with 14 bases between them. CDR1 is SEHNR and CDR2 is FQNEAQ in the germline V gene (reference sequence). The CDR3 extends over 14 amino acids. CDR3 region: CASSRAPGGEKLFF. For the CDR3, the DNA is TGTGCCAGCAGCCGCGCACCAGGAGGTGAAAAACTGTTTTTT. Looking up the rest from reference TRBV7-9 and TRBJ1-4 gives the full variable domain: DTGVSQNPRHKITKRGQNVTFRCDPISEHNRLYWYRQTLGQGPEFLTYFQNEAQLEKSRLLSDRFSAERPKGSFSTLEIQRTEQGDSAMYLCASSRAPGGEKLFFGSGTQLSVL.

This clone was detected many times. V and J are TRBV19 and TRBJ2-4, with D tentatively TRBD1 or TRBD2 (6 bases each). The CDR3 is 17 residues long. CDR1 LNHDA and CDR2 SQIVND come from the germline V gene (reference sequence). Trimming stripped 9 bases from V and 0 bases from J, with 21 bases between. This CDR3 reads CARTGGQGSLAKNIQYF. In nucleotides, the CDR3 is TGTGCCAGAACTGGGGGGCAGGGATCGCTAGCCAAAAACATTCAGTACTTC.

In its sample, this clone was seen a few times. This chain links TRBV29-1 with TRBJ1-1; D remains unclear. This CDR3 is built from 12 residues. V gave up 4 bases and J gave up 4 bases, with 10 bases separating them. The germline V gene has CDR1 SQVTM and CDR2 ANQGSEA. CDR3 sequence reads: CSVVGAGTEAFF. CDR3 bases: TGCAGCGTTGTTGGAGCCGGCACTGAAGCTTTCTTT.

The chain combines TRBV25-1 with TRBJ1-1; D is ambiguous. The CDR3 contains 14 residues. Deletions cut 6 bases from V and 6 bases from J, with 17 bases between. Germline assignment: CDR1 MGHDK and CDR2 SYGVNS. CDR3 DNA: TGTGCCAGCAGGAGCGGGCTGGGAATCCCTGAAGCTTTCTTT. Its protein product is CASRSGLGIPEAFF.

This chain links TRBV18 with TRBJ1-1, with 8 bases identical to TRBD1. This CDR3 is built from 14 residues. J gave up 0 bases and V 6 bases, and 3 bases lay outside the gene matches. Germline CDR1 is KGHSH and CDR2 is LQKENI. DNA of the CDR3: TGTGCCAGCTCGCACAGGGGGATGAACACTGAAGCTTTCTTT. Translating it yields CASSHRGMNTEAFF. Variable domain in full (rest from reference TRBV18 and TRBJ1-1): NAGVMQNPRHLVRRRGQEARLRCSPMKGHSHVYWYRQLPEEGLKFMVYLQKENIIDESGMPKERFSAEFPKEGPSILRIQQVVRGDSAAYFCASSHRGMNTEAFFGQGTRLTVV.

The V gene is TRBV5-6, the J gene TRBJ2-1; 13 positions match TRBD2. CDR1 is SGHDT and CDR2 is YYEEEE in the germline V gene. This CDR3 spans 16 amino acids. Germline trimming cut 4 bases from V and 7 bases from J; bases unmatched to any gene: 8. The CDR3 reads CASSDGTSGNRNEQFF. CDR3 nucleotides: TGTGCCAGCAGCGACGGGACTAGCGGGAATAGGAATGAGCAGTTCTTC.

In this sample, this clone turned up a few times. V and J are TRBV1 and TRBJ2-6; the DNA was not used to check the table's D call, TRBD2. TRBV1 constitutes a pseudogene. This CDR3 region has 15 residues. CDR3 nucleotides: TGCACCAGCAGCCAAACGAGGCCCGGGGCCAACGTCCTGACTTTC. It yields the protein CTSSQTRPGANVLTF.

The gene calls are TRBV7-9 and TRBJ2-7; D is uncertain. CDR3 length: 14 residues. V was clipped by 1 base and J by 0 bases, with 7 bases between them. From germline, CDR1 is SEHNR and CDR2 FQNEAQ (reference sequence). CDR3 loop: CASSLGPGSYEQYF. CDR3 in DNA: TGTGCCAGCAGCTTAGGTCCGGGCTCCTACGAGCAGTACTTC.

This clone was observed a handful of times. This rearrangement joins TRBV27 to TRBJ2-7; D unresolved. Looked up from germline, CDR1 is MNHEY and CDR2 is SMNVEV (reference sequence). Trimming took off 3 bases at V and 9 bases at J, with 21 bases between the two ends. The CDR3 totals 15 residues. The CDR3 sequence: CASSFRSELRLRQYF. In DNA form, the CDR3 reads TGTGCCAGCAGTTTTCGGTCGGAGCTTCGGCTTCGGCAGTACTTC.

The chain employs TRBV9 and TRBJ2-3, with 12 nucleotides matching TRBD2. Per germline, CDR1 SGDLS and CDR2 YYNGEE. The CDR3 is 17 residues long. V lost 0 bases and J lost 4; bases outside the gene matches: 6. The CDR3 region is CASSVEASGRAADTQYF. DNA of the CDR3: TGTGCCAGCAGCGTAGAGGCTAGCGGGAGGGCCGCAGATACGCAGTATTTT. Looking up the rest from reference TRBV9 and TRBJ2-3 gives the full variable domain: DSGVTQTPKHLITATGQRVTLRCSPRSGDLSVYWYQQSLDQGLQFLIQYYNGEERAKGNILERFSAQQFPDLHSELNLSSLELGDSALYFCASSVEASGRAADTQYFGPGTRLTVL.

This chain joins TRBV5-4 and TRBJ2-7; the D is unclear. Trimming left V 2 bases short and J 6 bases short, with 6 bases between. Germline assignment: CDR1 SGHNT and CDR2 YYREEE (reference sequence). The CDR3 spans 11 residues. CDR3 region: CASSFSSEQYF. The CDR3 coding sequence is TGTGCCAGCAGCTTTTCTAGCGAGCAGTACTTC.

This clone was seen only a few times. Here the CDR3 DNA reads TGCGCCAGCAGCCAAGATCGACAGGGGGCTTACGAGCAGTACTTC. It encodes CASSQDRQGAYEQYF. V usage is TRBV4-1 and J usage is TRBJ2-7; 10 positions match TRBD1. V was clipped by 0 bases and J by 4 bases; unmatched bases: 3. Germline-derived CDR1 and CDR2 are MGHRA and YSYEKL. There are 15 residues in the CDR3.

The chain links TRBV7-2 to TRBJ1-2; weak D call: TRBD1 (5 bases). The germline V gene has CDR1 SGHTA and CDR2 FQGNSA. V was cut by 3 bases and J by 2 bases, with 10 bases left in between. This CDR3 contains 14 residues. The CDR3 reads CASSFPGFNYGYTF. CDR3 bases: TGTGCCAGCAGCTTTCCAGGGTTCAACTATGGCTACACCTTC.

V usage is TRBV4-1 and J usage is TRBJ1-5; possible D gene TRBD1, 5 bases. Trimming cost V 1 base and J 6 bases, with 16 bases left between them. Germline V CDR1 and CDR2: MGHRA, YSYEKL. CDR3 size: 16 residues. This CDR3 reads CASSQGGNGGVQPQHF. The DNA of the CDR3 is TGCGCCAGCAGCCAAGGTGGGAACGGAGGGGTTCAGCCCCAGCATTTT.

V gene TRBV7-6 combines with J gene TRBJ2-1; TRBD2 matches 9 bases. With V trimmed by 4 bases and J by 7 bases, 8 bases remained unmatched. The CDR3 has 15 amino acids. Germline V CDR1 and CDR2: SGHVS, FNYEAQ. CDR3 protein: CASSSSAGGYNEQFF. DNA for the CDR3: TGTGCCAGCAGCTCCTCAGCGGGAGGATATAATGAGCAGTTCTTC.

This clone was seen more than once but under ten times. The chain combines TRBV5-5 with TRBJ2-5, with a possible D match to TRBD2 (5 bases). The CDR3 has 16 residues. Germline assignment: CDR1 SGHKS and CDR2 YYEKEE (reference sequence). The V gene lost 1 base and the J gene lost 5 bases, with 18 bases spanning the gap. For the CDR3, the DNA is TGTGCCAGCAGCTTGTATCCTGCGGCAGGCGGGGAGACCCAGTACTTC. Protein: CASSLYPAAGGETQYF.

This clone was recorded once. V usage is TRBV5-1 and J usage is TRBJ2-5, with TRBD2 matching over 7 bases. Germline V gives CDR1 SGHRS, CDR2 YFSETQ. This CDR3 is built from 16 residues. J lost 1 base, V lost 0 bases, and 6 bases had no gene match. CDR3 sequence (DNA): TGCGCCAGCAGCTTGGATATCGGGGGGTTCCAAGAGACCCAGTACTTC. It yields the protein CASSLDIGGFQETQYF.

This clone was found a few times. The chain couples TRBV27 to TRBJ2-7; weak D call: TRBD1 (6 bases). The germline CDR1 and CDR2 sequences are MNHEY and SMNVEV (reference sequence). This CDR3 is built from 14 residues. The V and J ends lost 7 bases and 5 bases respectively, with 18 bases between them. CDR3 coding DNA: TGTGCCAGCAACCTATACGGCCAGGGGAACGAGCAGTACTTC. This codes for CASNLYGQGNEQYF.

The CDR3 bases are TGTGCCAGCAGTGAAATATACAATGAGCAGTTCTTC. As protein: CASSEIYNEQFF. This rearrangement joins TRBV25-1 to TRBJ2-1; D gene unclear. The germline V gene encodes CDR1 MGHDK and CDR2 SYGVNS. This CDR3 spans 12 amino acids. V was clipped by 2 bases and J by 4 bases, with 3 bases between them.

V usage is TRBV7-9 and J usage is TRBJ2-2, with TRBD2 as a possible D gene (5 bases). CDR1 SEHNR and CDR2 FQNEAQ come from the germline V gene (reference sequence). V was trimmed by 5 bases and J by 8 bases, leaving 18 bases between them. This CDR3 has 15 amino acids. The CDR3 loop reads CASSPRGSSPGELFF. Here the CDR3 DNA reads TGTGCCAGCAGCCCCCGGGGTTCCTCACCTGGGGAGCTGTTTTTT.

This chain joins TRBV29-1 and TRBJ2-7; D unclear. The germline gives CDR1 SQVTM, CDR2 ANQGSEA. Between the trimmed V and J ends, which lost 6 bases and 2 bases, there was a span of 11 bases. The CDR3 runs to 12 residues. The CDR3 is CSVMTLAYEQYF. CDR3 coding DNA: TGCAGCGTCATGACCTTAGCCTACGAGCAGTACTTC.

J is TRBJ2-3 and V is TRBV6-5; D gene uncertain. The CDR3 is 15 amino acids. Germline CDR1 and CDR2: MNHEY and SVGAGI. The V end lost 6 bases, the J end lost 0 bases, and 13 bases lay between the germline ends. Here the CDR3 DNA reads TGTGCCAGCAGCCCTCACAGCTCTAGCACAGATACGCAGTATTTT. Its translation is CASSPHSSSTDTQYF.